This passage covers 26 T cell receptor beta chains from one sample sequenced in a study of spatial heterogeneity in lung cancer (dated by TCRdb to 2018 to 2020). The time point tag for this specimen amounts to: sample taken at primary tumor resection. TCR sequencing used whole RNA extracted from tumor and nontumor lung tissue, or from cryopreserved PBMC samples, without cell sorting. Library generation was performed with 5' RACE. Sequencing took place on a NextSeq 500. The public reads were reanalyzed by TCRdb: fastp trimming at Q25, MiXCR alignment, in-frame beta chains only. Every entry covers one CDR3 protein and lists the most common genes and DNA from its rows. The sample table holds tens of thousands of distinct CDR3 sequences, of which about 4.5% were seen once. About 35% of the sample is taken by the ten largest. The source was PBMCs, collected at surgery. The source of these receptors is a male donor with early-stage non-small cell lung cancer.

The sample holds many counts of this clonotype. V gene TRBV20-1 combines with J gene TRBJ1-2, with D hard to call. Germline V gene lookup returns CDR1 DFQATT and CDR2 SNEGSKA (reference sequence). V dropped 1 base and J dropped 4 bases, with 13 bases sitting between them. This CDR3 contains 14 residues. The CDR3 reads CSARGAEPAYGYTF. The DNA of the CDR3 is TGCAGTGCTAGAGGCGCAGAACCTGCCTATGGCTACACCTTC.

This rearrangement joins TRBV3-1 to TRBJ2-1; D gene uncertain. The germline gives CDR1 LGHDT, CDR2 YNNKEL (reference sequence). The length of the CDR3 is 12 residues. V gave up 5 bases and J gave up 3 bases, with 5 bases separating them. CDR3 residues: CASSSYYNEQFF. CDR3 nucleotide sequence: TGTGCCAGCAGCTCCTACTACAATGAGCAGTTCTTC.

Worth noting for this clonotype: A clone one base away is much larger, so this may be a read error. The chain's CDR3 is CATSFPGYAYNEQFF. CDR3 DNA sequence: TGTGCCACCAGTTTCCCAGGGTACGCCTACAATGAGCAGTTCTTC. The V and J genes are TRBV27 and TRBJ2-1; D is perhaps TRBD1 (5 bases). Germline CDR1 reads MNHEY; CDR2 reads SMNVEV (reference sequence). This CDR3 comprises 15 residues.

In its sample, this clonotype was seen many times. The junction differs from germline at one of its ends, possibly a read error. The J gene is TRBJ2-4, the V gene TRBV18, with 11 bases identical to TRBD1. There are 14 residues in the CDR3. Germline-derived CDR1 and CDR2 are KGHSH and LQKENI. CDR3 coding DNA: TGTGCCAGCTCACCACTTCCGGACAGGGGGCCCGTCGGCTTC. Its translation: CASSPLPDRGPVGF. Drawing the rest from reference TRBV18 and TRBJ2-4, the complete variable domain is NAGVMQNPRHLVRRRGQEARLRCSPMKGHSHVYWYRQLPEEGLKFMVYLQKENIIDESGMPKERFSAEFPKEGPSILRIQQVVRGDSAAYFCASSPLPDRGPVGFGAGTRLSVL.

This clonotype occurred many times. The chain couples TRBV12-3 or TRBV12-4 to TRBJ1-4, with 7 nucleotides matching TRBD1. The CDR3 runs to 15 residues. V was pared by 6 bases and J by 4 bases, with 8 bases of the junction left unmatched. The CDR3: CASSRQGRGNEKLFF. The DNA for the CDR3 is TGTGCCAGCAGCCGACAGGGCAGGGGTAATGAAAAACTGTTTTTT.

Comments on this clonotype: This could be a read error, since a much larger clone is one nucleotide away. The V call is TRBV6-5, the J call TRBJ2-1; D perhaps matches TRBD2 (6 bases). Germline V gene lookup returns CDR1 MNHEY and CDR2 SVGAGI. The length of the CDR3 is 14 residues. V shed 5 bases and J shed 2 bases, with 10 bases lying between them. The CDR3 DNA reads TGTGCCAGCAGTCAGGGACTTACCTACAATGAGCAGTTCTTC. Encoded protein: CASSQGLTYNEQFF.

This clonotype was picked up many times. This chain's CDR3 is CASTLGAENSPLHF. CDR3 nucleotide sequence: TGTGCCAGCACTCTAGGGGCGGAAAATTCACCCCTCCACTTT. V and J are TRBV9 and TRBJ1-6; D perhaps matches TRBD1 (5 bases). Trimming took off 6 bases at V and 7 bases at J, with 14 bases between the two ends. There are 14 residues in the CDR3. Germline CDR1 is SGDLS and CDR2 is YYNGEE.

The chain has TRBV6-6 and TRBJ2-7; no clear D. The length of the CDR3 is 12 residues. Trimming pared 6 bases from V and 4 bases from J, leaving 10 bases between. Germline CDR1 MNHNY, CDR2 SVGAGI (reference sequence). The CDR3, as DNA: TGTGCCAGCAGCCGACTGGGATACGAGCAGTACTTC. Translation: CASSRLGYEQYF.

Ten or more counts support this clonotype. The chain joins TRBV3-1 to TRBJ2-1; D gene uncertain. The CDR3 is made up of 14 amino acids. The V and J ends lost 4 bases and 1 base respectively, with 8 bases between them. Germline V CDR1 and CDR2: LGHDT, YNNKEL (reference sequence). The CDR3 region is CASSRETSYNEQFF. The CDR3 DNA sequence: TGTGCCAGCAGCCGTGAGACGTCCTACAATGAGCAGTTCTTC.

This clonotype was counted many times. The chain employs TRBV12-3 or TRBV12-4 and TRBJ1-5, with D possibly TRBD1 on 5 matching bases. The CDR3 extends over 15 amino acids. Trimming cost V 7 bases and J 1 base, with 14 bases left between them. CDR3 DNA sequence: TGTGCCAGCAAGACGAGAGAGGGGAGCAATCAGCCCCAGCATTTT. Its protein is CASKTREGSNQPQHF.

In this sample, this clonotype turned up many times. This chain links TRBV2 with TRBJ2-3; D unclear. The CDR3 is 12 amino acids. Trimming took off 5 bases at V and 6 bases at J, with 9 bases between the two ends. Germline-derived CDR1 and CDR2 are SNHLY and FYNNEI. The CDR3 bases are TGTGCCAGCAGTTCCGGATGGGATACGCAGTATTTT. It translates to CASSSGWDTQYF.

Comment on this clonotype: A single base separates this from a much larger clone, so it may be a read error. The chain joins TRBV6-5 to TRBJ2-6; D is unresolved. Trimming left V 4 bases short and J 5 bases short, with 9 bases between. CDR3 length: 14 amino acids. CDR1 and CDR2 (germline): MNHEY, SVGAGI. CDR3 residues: CASSSERRANVLTF. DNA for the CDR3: TGTGCCAGCAGTTCGGAGAGACGGGCCAACGTCCTGACTTTC.

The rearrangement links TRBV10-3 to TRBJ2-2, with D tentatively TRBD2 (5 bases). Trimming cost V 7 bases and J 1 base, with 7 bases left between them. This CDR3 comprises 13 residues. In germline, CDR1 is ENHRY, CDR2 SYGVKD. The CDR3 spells CAITGLNTGELFF. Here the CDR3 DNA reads TGTGCCATCACCGGACTGAACACCGGGGAGCTGTTTTTT.

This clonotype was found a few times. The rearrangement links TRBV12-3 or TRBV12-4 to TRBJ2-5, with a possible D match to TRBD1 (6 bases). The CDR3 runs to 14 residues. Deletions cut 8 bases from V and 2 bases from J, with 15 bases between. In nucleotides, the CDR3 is TGTGCCAGCGGGGTCACAGGGTTACAAGAGACCCAGTACTTC. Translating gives CASGVTGLQETQYF.

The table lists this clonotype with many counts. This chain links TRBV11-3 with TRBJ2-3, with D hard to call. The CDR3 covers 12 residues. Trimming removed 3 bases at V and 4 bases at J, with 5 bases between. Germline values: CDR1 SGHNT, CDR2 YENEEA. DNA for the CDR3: TGTGCCAGCAGCTTGTCGTCAGATACGCAGTATTTT. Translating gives CASSLSSDTQYF.

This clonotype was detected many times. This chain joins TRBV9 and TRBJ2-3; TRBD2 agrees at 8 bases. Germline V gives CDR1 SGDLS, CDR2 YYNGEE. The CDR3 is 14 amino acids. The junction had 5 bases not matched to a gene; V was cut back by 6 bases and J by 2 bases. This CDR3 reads CASNRGGHTDTQYF. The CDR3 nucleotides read TGTGCCAGCAACCGGGGGGGACACACAGATACGCAGTATTTT.

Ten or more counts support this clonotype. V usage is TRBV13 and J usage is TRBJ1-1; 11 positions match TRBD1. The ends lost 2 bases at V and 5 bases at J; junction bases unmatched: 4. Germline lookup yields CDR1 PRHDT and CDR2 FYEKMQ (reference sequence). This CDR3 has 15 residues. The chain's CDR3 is CASSLPGQGVTEAFF. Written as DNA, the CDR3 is TGTGCCAGCAGCTTACCGGGACAGGGGGTTACTGAAGCTTTCTTT. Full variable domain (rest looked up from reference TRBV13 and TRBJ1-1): AAGVIQSPRHLIKEKRETATLKCYPIPRHDTVYWYQQGPGQDPQFLISFYEKMQSDKGSIPDRFSAQQFSDYHSELNMSSLELGDSALYFCASSLPGQGVTEAFFGQGTRLTVV.

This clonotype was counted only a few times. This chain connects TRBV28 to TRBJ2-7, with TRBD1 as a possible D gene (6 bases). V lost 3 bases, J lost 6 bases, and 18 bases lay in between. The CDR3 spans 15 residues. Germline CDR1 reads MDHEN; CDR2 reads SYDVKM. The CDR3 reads CASSFGAAQGSEQYF. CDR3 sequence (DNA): TGTGCCAGCAGTTTTGGGGCCGCACAGGGCTCCGAGCAGTACTTC.

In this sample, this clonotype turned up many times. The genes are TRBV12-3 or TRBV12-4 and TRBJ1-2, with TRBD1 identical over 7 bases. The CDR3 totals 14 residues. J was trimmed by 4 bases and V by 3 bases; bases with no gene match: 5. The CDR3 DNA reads TGTGCCAGCAGTTTCGACAGGGCATCCTATGGCTACACCTTC. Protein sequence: CASSFDRASYGYTF.

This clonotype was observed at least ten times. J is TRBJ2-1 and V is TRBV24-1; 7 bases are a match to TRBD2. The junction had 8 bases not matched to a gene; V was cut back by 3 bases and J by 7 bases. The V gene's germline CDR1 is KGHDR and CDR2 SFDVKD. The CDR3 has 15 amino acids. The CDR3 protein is CATSDAGEYNNEQFF. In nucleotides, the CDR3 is TGTGCCACCAGTGATGCGGGAGAATACAATAATGAGCAGTTCTTC.

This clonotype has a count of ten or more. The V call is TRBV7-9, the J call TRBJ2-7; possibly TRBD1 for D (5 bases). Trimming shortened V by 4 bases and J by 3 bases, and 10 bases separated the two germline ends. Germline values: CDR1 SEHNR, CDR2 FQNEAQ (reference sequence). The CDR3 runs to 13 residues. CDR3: CASSSPGIYEQYF. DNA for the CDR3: TGTGCCAGCAGCTCGCCAGGGATCTACGAGCAGTACTTC.

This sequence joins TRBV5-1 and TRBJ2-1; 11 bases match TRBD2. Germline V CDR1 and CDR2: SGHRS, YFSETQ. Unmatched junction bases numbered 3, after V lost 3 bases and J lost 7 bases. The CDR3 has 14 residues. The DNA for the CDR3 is TGCGCCAGCAGCTCGGGACTAGCGGAAAATGAGCAGTTCTTC. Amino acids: CASSSGLAENEQFF.

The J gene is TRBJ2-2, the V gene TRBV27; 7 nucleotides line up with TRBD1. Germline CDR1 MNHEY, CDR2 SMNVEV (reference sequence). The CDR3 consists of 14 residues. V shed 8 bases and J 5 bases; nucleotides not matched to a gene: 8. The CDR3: CASSQGVRTGELFF. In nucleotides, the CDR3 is TGTGCCAGCTCCCAGGGGGTTCGAACCGGGGAGCTGTTTTTT.

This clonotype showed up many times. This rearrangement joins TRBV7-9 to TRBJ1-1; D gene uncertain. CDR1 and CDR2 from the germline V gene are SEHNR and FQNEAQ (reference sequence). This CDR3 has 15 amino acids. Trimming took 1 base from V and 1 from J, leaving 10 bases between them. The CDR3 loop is CASSLVSLGNTEAFF. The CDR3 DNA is TGTGCCAGCAGCTTAGTCTCTCTTGGGAACACTGAAGCTTTCTTT.

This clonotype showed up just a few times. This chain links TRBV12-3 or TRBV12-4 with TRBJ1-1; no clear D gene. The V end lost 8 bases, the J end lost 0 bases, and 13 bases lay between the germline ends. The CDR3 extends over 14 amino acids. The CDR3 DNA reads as TGTGCCAGCTCTGCAGAATCAATGAACACTGAAGCTTTCTTT. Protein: CASSAESMNTEAFF.

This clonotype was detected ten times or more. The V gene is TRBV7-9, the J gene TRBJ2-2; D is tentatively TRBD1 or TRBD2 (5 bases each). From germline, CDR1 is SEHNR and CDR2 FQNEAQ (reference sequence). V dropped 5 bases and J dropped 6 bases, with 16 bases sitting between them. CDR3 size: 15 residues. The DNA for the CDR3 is TGTGCCAGCAGCCCCCATGGGGACGGCGCCGGGGAGCTGTTTTTT. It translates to CASSPHGDGAGELFF.